Below are 25 T cell receptor beta chains sequenced from a single sample in a study of a mutant IDH1 vaccine in newly diagnosed glioma. Assay used: immunoSEQ multiplex PCR; TCRdb lists only in-frame clones, some missing. The data contain fewer than 90,000 clones, roughly 84% of them singletons. Time point of the sample: week 35, safety follow-up. Alongside topical imiquimod, each dose of vaccine comprised 300 ug of mutant IDH1 20-mer peptide. For these TCRs, the target antigens are not known. The starting material was PBMCs, obtained from a glioma patient whose treatment included an IDH1 peptide vaccine. These receptors originate from a man aged 18-30 years with glioma.

The count of this clone is one. V usage is TRBV28 and J usage is TRBJ1-1; D gene unclear. There are 14 residues in the CDR3. V lost 3 bases and J lost 2, with 10 bases in between. Germline V gives CDR1 MDHEN, CDR2 SYDVKM. The CDR3 nucleotides are TGTGCCAGCAGTTTGGTCCCGGAAAACACTGAAGCTTTCTTT. Translation: CASSLVPENTEAFF. The full variable domain, rest sourced from reference TRBV28 and TRBJ1-1, is DVKVTQSSRYLVKRTGEKVFLECVQDMDHENMFWYRQDPGLGLRLIYFSYDVKMKEKGDIPEGYSVSREKKERFSLILESASTNQTSMYLCASSLVPENTEAFFGQGTRLTVV.

This clone was counted a few times. The chain has TRBV13 and TRBJ1-1, with 8 bases identical to TRBD1. The V segment lost 4 bases and the J segment 0 bases; nucleotides outside the gene matches: 1. The CDR3 extends over 14 amino acids. Germline CDR1 PRHDT, CDR2 FYEKMQ (reference sequence). CDR3 in DNA: TGTGCCAGCAGCTGGGGACAGGTGAACACTGAAGCTTTCTTT. Protein product: CASSWGQVNTEAFF.

The count of this clone is one. This chain connects TRBV19 to TRBJ2-4; D gene uncertain. The V gene lost 5 bases and the J gene lost 0 bases, with 11 bases spanning the gap. The CDR3 sequence is 15 residues long. The germline gives CDR1 LNHDA, CDR2 SQIVND (reference sequence). The CDR3 loop reads CASSDGSLAKNIQYF. DNA for the CDR3: TGTGCCAGTAGTGACGGGTCTCTAGCCAAAAACATTCAGTACTTC.

The chain recombines TRBV6-1 with TRBJ1-2; TRBD1 matches at 11 bases. Looked up from germline, CDR1 is MNHNS and CDR2 is SASEGT. The J segment lost 5 bases and the V segment lost 5 bases, leaving 4 bases of the junction unmatched. This CDR3 comprises 14 residues. The CDR3 here is CASSFGTGGYGYTF. DNA for the CDR3: TGTGCCAGCAGTTTCGGGACAGGGGGGTATGGCTACACCTTC.

The V and J genes are TRBV6-4 and TRBJ2-7; D unresolved. V lost 4 bases and J 1 base, leaving 8 bases between the germline ends. The CDR3 contains 13 residues. Germline lookup yields CDR1 MRHNA and CDR2 SNTAGT. CDR3 protein: CASSAGPSYEQYF. CDR3 DNA: TGTGCCAGCAGTGCGGGTCCTTCCTACGAGCAGTACTTC.

This chain links TRBV5-1 with TRBJ2-1; 8 positions match TRBD1. CDR1 is SGHRS, CDR2 YFSETQ, per germline. The CDR3 consists of 17 residues. Trimming cost V 2 bases and J 7 bases; bases outside gene matches: 14. The CDR3 here is CASSFTGGVRIPNEQFF. In DNA form, the CDR3 reads TGCGCCAGCAGCTTTACAGGGGGAGTAAGAATACCAAATGAGCAGTTCTTC. The full variable domain, completed using reference TRBV5-1 and TRBJ2-1, is KAGVTQTPRYLIKTRGQQVTLSCSPISGHRSVSWYQQTPGQGLQFLFEYFSETQRNKGNFPGRFSGRQFSNSRSEMNVSTLELGDSALYLCASSFTGGVRIPNEQFFGPGTRLTVL.

This rearrangement joins TRBV7-9 to TRBJ2-3, with D perhaps TRBD2 (6 bases). Germline V gene lookup returns CDR1 SEHNR and CDR2 FQNEAQ (reference sequence). This CDR3 contains 15 residues. Between the trimmed V and J ends, which lost 3 bases and 7 bases, there was a span of 17 bases. This chain's CDR3 is CASSFGGAAPYTQYF. CDR3 in DNA: TGTGCCAGCAGCTTTGGAGGGGCCGCCCCGTATACGCAGTATTTT.

The chain couples TRBV9 to TRBJ2-2; perhaps TRBD1 as D (6 bases). V was cut by 4 bases and J by 1 base, with 8 bases left in between. The CDR3 totals 14 residues. Germline V CDR1 and CDR2: SGDLS, YYNGEE. This CDR3 is CASSLGQNTGELFF. CDR3 nucleotides: TGTGCCAGCAGCCTGGGACAGAACACCGGGGAGCTGTTTTTT.

The J gene is TRBJ2-3, the V gene TRBV29-1, with 9 bases lining up with TRBD2. CDR1 SQVTM and CDR2 ANQGSEA come from the germline V gene. The CDR3 spans 13 residues. V shed 4 bases, J shed 6 bases, and the junction held 5 bases outside the gene matches. CDR3 protein: CSVAAGGPDTQYF. CDR3 DNA: TGCAGCGTTGCTGCGGGAGGGCCGGATACGCAGTATTTT.

V and J are TRBV4-3 and TRBJ2-3, with TRBD2 identical over 7 bases. Germline V gives CDR1 LGHNA, CDR2 YSLEER. V gave up 4 bases and J gave up 1 base; unmatched junction bases: 8. The length of the CDR3 is 16 residues. In nucleotides, the CDR3 is TGCGCCAGCAGCCCCTTCTTAGCGGGTCGCACAGATACGCAGTATTTT. Encoded protein: CASSPFLAGRTDTQYF.

This chain uses TRBV7-8 with TRBJ1-2; D unclear. Germline CDR1 reads SGHVS; CDR2 reads FQNEAQ. Trimming shortened V by 1 base and J by 1 base, and 10 bases separated the two germline ends. The CDR3 covers 15 residues. In DNA form, the CDR3 reads TGTGCCAGCAGCTTAGTAACAAGCGTTAACTATGGCTACACCTTC. Amino acid sequence: CASSLVTSVNYGYTF.

This chain connects TRBV4-2 to TRBJ1-5; tentatively, D is TRBD1 (6 bases). The V gene's germline CDR1 is LGHNA and CDR2 YNFKEQ. The CDR3 has 20 amino acids. V gave up 1 base and J gave up 2 bases, with 24 bases separating them. The CDR3 region is CASSQGKNTRDMGGNQPQHF. DNA for the CDR3: TGTGCCAGCAGCCAAGGAAAAAACACCAGGGACATGGGAGGCAATCAGCCCCAGCATTTT.

This clone appeared a single time. The V call is TRBV4-3, the J call TRBJ2-3; D unclear. V lost 3 bases, J lost 0 bases, and 10 bases lay in between. Germline V gene data show CDR1 as LGHNA and CDR2 as YSLEER. The CDR3 loop spans 15 amino acids. CDR3: CASSQRRSSTDTQYF. CDR3 bases: TGCGCCAGCAGCCAGCGACGGAGTAGCACAGATACGCAGTATTTT.

The V gene is TRBV7-9, the J gene TRBJ2-7; D is undetermined. Looked up from germline, CDR1 is SEHNR and CDR2 is FQNEAQ (reference sequence). This CDR3 is 16 amino acids long. V was cut by 0 bases and J by 5 bases, with 17 bases left in between. CDR3: CASSLAARVFADEQYF. The CDR3 nucleotides are TGTGCCAGCAGCTTAGCGGCCCGGGTGTTCGCCGACGAGCAGTACTTC.

The chain couples TRBV29-1 to TRBJ2-5; D is uncertain. The CDR3 is 14 amino acids. V gave up 5 bases and J gave up 7 bases, with 20 bases separating them. The V gene's germline CDR1 is SQVTM and CDR2 ANQGSEA. In DNA form, the CDR3 reads TGCAGCGTTAACCTCCAGCCCCCGAGCGCGACCCAGTACTTC. Translation: CSVNLQPPSATQYF.

The chain has TRBV7-2 and TRBJ2-5; 14 positions agree with TRBD2. The CDR3 runs 17 residues. From germline, CDR1 is SGHTA and CDR2 FQGNSA. Trimming removed 4 bases from V and 5 bases from J; junction bases left unmatched: 9. Here the CDR3 reads CASSSREGLAGAETQYF. CDR3 in DNA: TGTGCCAGCAGCTCAAGGGAGGGACTAGCGGGAGCGGAGACCCAGTACTTC.

This chain links TRBV9 with TRBJ2-5; perhaps TRBD2 as D (5 bases). V dropped 3 bases and J dropped 2 bases, with 14 bases sitting between them. From germline, CDR1 is SGDLS and CDR2 YYNGEE. The CDR3 loop spans 15 amino acids. In nucleotides, the CDR3 is TGTGCCAGCAGCGGGGAGCGGCAATCGCAAGAGACCCAGTACTTC. Encoded protein: CASSGERQSQETQYF.

The chain links TRBV7-9 to TRBJ2-5; 8 bases are a match to TRBD1. This CDR3 contains 14 residues. Trimming removed 2 bases from V and 5 bases from J; junction bases left unmatched: 4. From germline, CDR1 is SEHNR and CDR2 FQNEAQ (reference sequence). The DNA for the CDR3 is TGTGCCAGCAGCTTACGACAGGGGCAGGAGACCCAGTACTTC. Protein product: CASSLRQGQETQYF.

This clone occurred a few times. The rearrangement joins TRBV29-1 to TRBJ1-1; D may be TRBD1 (5 bases). CDR3 length: 13 residues. Germline values: CDR1 SQVTM, CDR2 ANQGSEA. V was trimmed by 4 bases and J by 0 bases, leaving 9 bases between them. The chain's CDR3 is CSVAGRVNTEAFF. The DNA of the CDR3 is TGCAGCGTTGCTGGCAGGGTGAACACTGAAGCTTTCTTT.

This clone was detected a few times. The V and J genes are TRBV19 and TRBJ1-5, with 8 nucleotides matching TRBD1. With V trimmed by 10 bases and J by 2 bases, 7 bases remained unmatched. In germline, CDR1 is LNHDA, CDR2 SQIVND (reference sequence). CDR3 size: 14 residues. This CDR3 is CATCTQGGNQPQHF. The CDR3 coding sequence is TGTGCCACCTGTACACAGGGGGGCAATCAGCCCCAGCATTTT. The variable domain in full, with the rest retrieved from reference TRBV19 and TRBJ1-5, is DGGITQSPKYLFRKEGQNVTLSCEQNLNHDAMYWYRQDPGQGLRLIYYSQIVNDFQKGDIAEGYSVSREKKESFPLTVTSAQKNPTAFYLCATCTQGGNQPQHFGDGTRLSIL.

V and J are TRBV5-4 and TRBJ2-5; D gene unclear. The CDR3 runs to 13 residues. V was trimmed by 0 bases and J by 5 bases, leaving 8 bases between them. CDR1 and CDR2 from the germline V gene are SGHNT and YYREEE (reference sequence). For the CDR3, the DNA is TGTGCCAGCAGCTTGGCCGGCCGGGAGACCCAGTACTTC. This codes for CASSLAGRETQYF. Using reference TRBV5-4 and TRBJ2-5 for the parts outside the CDR3, the full variable domain is ETGVTQSPTHLIKTRGQQVTLRCSSQSGHNTVSWYQQALGQGPQFIFQYYREEENGRGNFPPRFSGLQFPNYSSELNVNALELDDSALYLCASSLAGRETQYFGPGTRLLVL.

The genes are TRBV27 and TRBJ1-1, with 9 bases fitting TRBD1. Looked up from germline, CDR1 is MNHEY and CDR2 is SMNVEV (reference sequence). This CDR3 contains 15 residues. The V segment lost 3 bases and the J segment 4 bases; nucleotides outside the gene matches: 6. CDR3 sequence reads: CASSFYRGQGTEAFF. The CDR3, as DNA: TGTGCCAGCAGTTTCTACAGGGGACAGGGCACTGAAGCTTTCTTT.

DNA of the CDR3: TGTGCCAGCAGCTTAGGGCTTTCTTACACTGAAGCTTTCTTT. Translated: CASSLGLSYTEAFF. This rearrangement joins TRBV7-2 to TRBJ1-1; no reliable D call. V was pared by 1 base and J by 3 bases, with 9 bases between. The CDR3 is made up of 14 amino acids. Germline CDR1 and CDR2: SGHTA and FQGNSA.

The rearrangement joins TRBV4-3 to TRBJ1-1; D call uncertain. Germline CDR1 LGHNA, CDR2 YSLEER. The V gene lost 1 base and the J gene lost 1 base, with 10 bases spanning the gap. The CDR3 spans 15 residues. The DNA of the CDR3 is TGCGCCAGCAGCCAAGCGGTTGGCGCGAACACTGAAGCTTTCTTT. This codes for CASSQAVGANTEAFF.

This sequence joins TRBV9 and TRBJ2-7; D might be TRBD1 (6 bases). V gave up 0 bases and J gave up 2 bases, with 12 bases separating them. Germline values: CDR1 SGDLS, CDR2 YYNGEE. The CDR3 consists of 15 residues. Here the CDR3 reads CASSVGPGAPYEQYF. CDR3 nucleotides: TGTGCCAGCAGCGTAGGACCAGGGGCCCCCTACGAGCAGTACTTC.